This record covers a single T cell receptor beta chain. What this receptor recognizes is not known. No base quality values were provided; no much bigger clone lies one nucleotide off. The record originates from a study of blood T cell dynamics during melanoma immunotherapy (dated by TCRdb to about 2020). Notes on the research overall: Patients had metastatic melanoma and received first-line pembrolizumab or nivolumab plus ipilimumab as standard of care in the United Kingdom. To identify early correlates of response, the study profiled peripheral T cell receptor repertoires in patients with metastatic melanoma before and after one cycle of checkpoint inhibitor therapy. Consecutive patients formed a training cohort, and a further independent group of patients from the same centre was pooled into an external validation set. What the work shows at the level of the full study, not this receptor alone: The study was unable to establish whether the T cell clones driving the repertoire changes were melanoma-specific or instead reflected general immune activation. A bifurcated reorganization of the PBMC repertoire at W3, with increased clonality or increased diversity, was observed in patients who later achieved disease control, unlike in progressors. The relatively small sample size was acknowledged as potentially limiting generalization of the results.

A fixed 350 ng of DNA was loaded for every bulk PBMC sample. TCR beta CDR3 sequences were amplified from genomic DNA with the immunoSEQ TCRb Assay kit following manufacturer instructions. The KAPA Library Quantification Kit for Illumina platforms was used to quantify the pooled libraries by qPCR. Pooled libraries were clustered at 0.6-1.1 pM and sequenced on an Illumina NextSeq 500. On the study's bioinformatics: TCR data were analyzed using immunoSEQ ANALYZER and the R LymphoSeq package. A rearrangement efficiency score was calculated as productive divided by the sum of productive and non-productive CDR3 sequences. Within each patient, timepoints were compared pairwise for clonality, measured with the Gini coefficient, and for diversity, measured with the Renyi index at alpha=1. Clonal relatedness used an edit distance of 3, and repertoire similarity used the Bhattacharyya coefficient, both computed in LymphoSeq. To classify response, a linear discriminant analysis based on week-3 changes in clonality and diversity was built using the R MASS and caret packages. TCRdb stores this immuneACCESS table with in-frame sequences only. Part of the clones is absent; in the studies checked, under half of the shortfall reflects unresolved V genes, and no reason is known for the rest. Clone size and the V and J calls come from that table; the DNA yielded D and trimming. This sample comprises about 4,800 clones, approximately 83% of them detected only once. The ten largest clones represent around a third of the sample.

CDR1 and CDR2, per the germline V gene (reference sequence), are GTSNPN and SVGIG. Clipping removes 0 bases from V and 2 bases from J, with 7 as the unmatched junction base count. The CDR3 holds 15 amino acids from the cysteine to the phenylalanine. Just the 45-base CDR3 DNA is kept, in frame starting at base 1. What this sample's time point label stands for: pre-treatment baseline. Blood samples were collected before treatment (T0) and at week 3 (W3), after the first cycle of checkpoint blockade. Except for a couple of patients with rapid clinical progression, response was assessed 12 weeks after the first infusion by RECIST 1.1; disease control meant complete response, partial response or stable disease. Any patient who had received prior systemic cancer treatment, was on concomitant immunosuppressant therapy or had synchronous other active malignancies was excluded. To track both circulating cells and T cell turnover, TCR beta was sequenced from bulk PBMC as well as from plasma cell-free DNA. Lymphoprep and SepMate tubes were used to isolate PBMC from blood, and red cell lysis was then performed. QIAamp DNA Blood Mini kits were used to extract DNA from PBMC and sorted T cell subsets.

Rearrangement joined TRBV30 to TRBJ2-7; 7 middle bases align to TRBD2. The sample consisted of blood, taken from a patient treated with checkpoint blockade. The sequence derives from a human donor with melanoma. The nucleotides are TGTGCCTGGAGTGTGGGAGGGACTCCCCCCTACGAGCAGTACTTC. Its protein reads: CAWSVGGTPPYEQYF.